This record looks at one TCR beta chain sequence and its context. It lacks a known antigen. The sample holds no much larger clone one base away, and base qualities are not on file. The germline V gene encodes CDR1 MNHEY and CDR2 SVGAGI. From cysteine to phenylalanine, the CDR3 is 16 amino acids long. Just the 48-base CDR3 DNA is kept, in frame starting at base 1. V is cut back by 0 bases and J by 5 bases, with 6 bases in the junction unmatched. Each donor gave one peripheral blood draw, roughly 120 mL on average, collected into heparinised tubes. Naive, central memory, regulatory and stem cell-like memory CD4+ T cells were sorted on a BD FACSAria II using a panel including CD45RO, CCR7, CD25, CD127, CD95 and CD27. Purity was above 95% for every sorted population. PBMCs were isolated immediately by Lymphoprep density gradient centrifugation and stained directly without culture. So that batch effects would be minimized, each experiment stained and sorted samples in pairs, pairing one healthy donor with one patient.

The sample comes from a study of beta chain features in type 1 diabetes (dated by TCRdb to 2016 to 2019). Concerning the study at large: Mean age, gender distribution, total cell number and subset yield were not different between patients and healthy donors. Whereas all 28 donors provided naive and central memory subsets, regulatory and stem cell-like memory subsets were isolated from just 8 patients and about 8 healthy donors. Across all samples, fewer than 110,000,000 sorted cells were examined, and cell number per subset correlated strongly with RNA yield. In the study, TCRB repertoires of sorted circulating CD4+ T cell subsets from recently diagnosed type 1 diabetes patients were compared with those of matched healthy donors.

The entire isolated RNA was reverse transcribed using the High Capacity cDNA Reverse Transcription Kit, and thus expressed TCRB transcripts were sequenced. Naive, central memory and regulatory T cell samples underwent deep immunoSEQ sequencing, averaging about 3.57 million total reads per sample. Sorted cells were lysed in RLT buffer, and RNA was extracted using DNase-treated RNeasy Micro or Mini kits according to cell number. Each cell subset was processed on its own to prevent cross-contamination, while patient and healthy donor samples were processed together. TCRB sequences were amplified from cDNA with the immunoSEQ multiplex PCR, producing 87-bp fragments spanning the CDR3 region. Sequencing of the amplicons was done on the Illumina HiSeq platform. The source study handled its data this way. Synthetic template baselines were used to correct PCR bias computationally, reads within Hamming distance 2 were collapsed, and singletons that could not be merged were discarded. By aligning reads against IMGT, V, D and J genes, CDR3 length, and insertions or deletions at six rearrangement sites were assigned. Within each subset, clonotype counts were normalized to sorted cell number, after which true diversity and Gini coefficients were computed with the tcR R package. The overlap coefficient, calculated on TCRB nucleotide sequences, was used to quantify repertoire sharing. Out-of-frame TCRB sequences from naive cells were analyzed as a proxy for the pre-selection repertoire. The immuneACCESS repertoire file appears here via TCRdb, limited to in-frame rearrangements. These files lack a portion of the clones; in checked studies, under half of the deficit traces to unresolved V genes, and the cause of the others is not known. Clone size and the V and J calls come from that table; the DNA yielded D and trimming. The sample has 130,000 to 150,000 clones on record, 10% of them singletons. The ten biggest clones cover approximately 1.3% of the sample.

What the authors observed across the whole study: Type 1 diabetes patients showed a moderate but significant shortening of TCRB CDR3 length in all four CD4+ subsets. At VDJ recombination sites, type 1 diabetes patients had fewer insertions and more deleted nucleotides, which implies abnormalities in thymic rearrangement. HLA sub-analyses involved small numbers of individuals, so any influence of HLA type on TCRB rearrangement remained unresolved. PCR might favor shorter templates, but patient and control samples were amplified and corrected together, so any skew would affect both groups equally. Because cDNA was sequenced instead of genomic DNA, activated cells with high expression could be over-represented, although the groups did not differ in activation or CD3 levels. Naive, central memory and regulatory TCRB repertoires appeared more similar among patients than among healthy donors.

The sequence links TRBV6-5 to TRBJ2-4; 8 nucleotides in the junction match TRBD1. The sequence was collected from a man younger than 35 in good health. The sample was naive CD4+ T cells from blood. The cell subset or site label, read with the paper, signifies: true naive CD4+ T cells. The nucleotide sequence reads TGTGCCAGCAGTTACTCACTCGGACAGGGAGAAAACATTCAGTACTTC. This yields the protein CASSYSLGQGENIQYF.